This is a list of T cell receptor beta chains from one sample in a study of T-cell reconstitution after alpha-beta-depleted transplantation in children. TCRdb redid the calling of the PCR reads with MiXCR, one entry per CDR3 protein. The sample has 250,000 to 350,000 distinct CDR3 sequences, 9.5% to 10% seen once; the top ten hold over 9.5%. The material was PBMCs from the stem cell graft donor, obtained from the stem cell graft. The receptors were gathered from a human donor who donated a stem cell graft to a child with SCID. CDR3s include the opening cysteine and the closing phenylalanine or tryptophan. A clone size is listed for some rows: how often the clone was seen (once, few, many), or a class if it is expanded.

CDR3aa: CASSSGGWNEQFF
v_gene: TRBV7-9
abundance: few
j_gene: TRBJ2-1

CDR3aa: CASSWGLASRYEQYF
v_gene: TRBV7-9
abundance: NA
j_gene: TRBJ2-7

CDR3aa: CASSLDRVGNQPQHF
v_gene: TRBV6-1
abundance: many
j_gene: TRBJ1-5

CDR3aa: CASSFVHSEAFF
v_gene: TRBV12-3/TRBV12-4
abundance: many
j_gene: TRBJ1-1

CDR3aa: CASTKGGGRVNEQFF
v_gene: TRBV3-1
abundance: NA
j_gene: TRBJ2-1

CDR3aa: CSVEDPDRDGYTF
v_gene: TRBV29-1
abundance: few
j_gene: TRBJ1-2

CDR3aa: CASSELTGRGYTDTQYF
v_gene: TRBV27
abundance: few
j_gene: TRBJ2-3

CDR3aa: CASSIDPGTSTEAFF
v_gene: TRBV19
abundance: few
j_gene: TRBJ1-1

CDR3aa: CASSLLSSSTDTQYF
v_gene: TRBV7-8
abundance: NA
j_gene: TRBJ2-3

CDR3aa: CASSFLGVEQFF
v_gene: TRBV12-3/TRBV12-4
abundance: NA
j_gene: TRBJ2-1

CDR3aa: CASSFGNRNEKLFF
v_gene: TRBV19
abundance: NA
j_gene: TRBJ1-4

CDR3aa: CASSPQGFPGANVLTF
v_gene: TRBV7-3
abundance: few
j_gene: TRBJ2-6

CDR3aa: CSARDRESTLTGELFF
v_gene: TRBV20-1
abundance: few
j_gene: TRBJ2-2

CDR3aa: CASSSRQGTYEQYF
v_gene: TRBV19
abundance: NA
j_gene: TRBJ2-7

CDR3aa: CASSVGGQGALGGYTF
v_gene: TRBV9
abundance: few
j_gene: TRBJ1-2

CDR3aa: CASSEGLYGYTF
v_gene: TRBV6-1
abundance: NA
j_gene: TRBJ1-2

CDR3aa: CASSTDHGTSSYEQYF
v_gene: TRBV5-5
abundance: few
j_gene: TRBJ2-7

CDR3aa: CATSATGQGNNEQFF
v_gene: TRBV24-1
abundance: NA
j_gene: TRBJ2-1

CDR3aa: CASSPGQRGYTF
v_gene: TRBV12-3/TRBV12-4
abundance: NA
j_gene: TRBJ1-2

CDR3aa: CASRGQGGEELFF
v_gene: TRBV6-1
abundance: few
j_gene: TRBJ2-2

CDR3aa: CASRMGPSGDEQFF
v_gene: TRBV6-1
abundance: many
j_gene: TRBJ2-1